This is a list of T cell receptor beta chains from one sample in a study of shared clonotypes between healthy human individuals. Sequencing used immunoSEQ multiplex PCR; TCRdb keeps in-frame clones, though not all of them. The table has about 680,000 clones, roughly 73% seen once. Sequenced sample: memory CD4+ T cells sorted from blood. The source is a woman in her twenties or thirties in good health. The CDR3 runs from the conserved cysteine through the conserved F or W. Each record gives: D gene, J gene, V gene, CDR3 length, clone size, CDR3 protein, CDR3 DNA. D genes are given only for firm matches. Size is stated for part of the rows, as once, few or many counts, or as a class when the clone is expanded.

TRBD1	TRBJ2-7	TRBV18	14	NA	CASSLRGRQDEQYF	TGTGCCAGCTCACTCAGGGGGCGGCAGGACGAGCAGTACTTC
NA	TRBJ2-7	TRBV30	12	NA	CAWSGSHYEQYF	TGTGCCTGGAGCGGGAGTCACTACGAGCAGTACTTC
TRBD2	TRBJ2-1	TRBV6-1	15	NA	CASNLLAELSGKQFF	TGTGCCAGCAACCTACTAGCGGAGCTAAGCGGCAAGCAGTTCTTC
TRBD1	TRBJ2-7	TRBV7-6	15	NA	CASSTGTGGPYEQYF	TGTGCCAGCAGCACCGGGACAGGGGGTCCCTACGAGCAGTACTTC
TRBD2	TRBJ2-1	TRBV7-8	16	NA	CASSLALAGGYNEQFF	TGTGCCAGCAGCTTAGCCCTAGCGGGAGGGTACAATGAGCAGTTCTTC
TRBD1	TRBJ1-1	TRBV28	13	once	CAVKGTGRTMAFF	TGTGCCGTCAAAGGGACAGGCCGAACGATGGCTTTCTTT
TRBD1	TRBJ1-2	TRBV4-1	15	NA	CASSQNRGFNYGYTF	TGCGCCAGCAGCCAGAACAGGGGATTTAACTATGGCTACACCTTC
TRBD2	TRBJ2-5	TRBV27	16	NA	CASSLSLGRVKETQYF	TGTGCCAGCAGTTTATCCCTCGGGAGGGTTAAAGAGACCCAGTACTTC
TRBD1	TRBJ1-2	TRBV28	16	NA	CASTPLGTGVNYGYTF	TGTGCCAGCACACCATTGGGGACAGGGGTTAACTATGGCTACACCTTC
NA	TRBJ1-1	TRBV7-9	13	NA	CASSKQESPEAFF	TGTGCCAGCAGCAAACAGGAAAGTCCTGAAGCTTTCTTT
TRBD2	TRBJ2-5	TRBV10-1	15	NA	CASSDSSGLQETQYF	TGCGCCAGCAGTGATTCTAGCGGGCTCCAAGAGACCCAGTACTTC
NA	TRBJ2-1	TRBV30	13	NA	CAWSVRGGNEQFF	TGTGCCTGGAGTGTACGAGGAGGGAATGAGCAGTTCTTC
NA	TRBJ2-2	TRBV4-2	16	NA	CASSQGSGANTGELFF	TGTGCCAGCAGCCAAGGGTCTGGGGCGAACACCGGGGAGCTGTTTTTT
NA	TRBJ1-2	TRBV12-1	11	NA	CASSGTYGYTF	TGTGCCAGCAGCGGGACCTATGGCTACACCTTC
NA	TRBJ1-2	TRBV19	15	NA	CASSPWDGRNYGYTF	TGTGCCAGTAGTCCCTGGGACGGTCGAAACTATGGCTACACCTTC
NA	TRBJ2-1	TRBV4-1	17	NA	CASSQDIGDGAYNEQFF	TGCGCCAGCAGCCAAGATATCGGGGATGGAGCCTACAATGAGCAGTTCTTC